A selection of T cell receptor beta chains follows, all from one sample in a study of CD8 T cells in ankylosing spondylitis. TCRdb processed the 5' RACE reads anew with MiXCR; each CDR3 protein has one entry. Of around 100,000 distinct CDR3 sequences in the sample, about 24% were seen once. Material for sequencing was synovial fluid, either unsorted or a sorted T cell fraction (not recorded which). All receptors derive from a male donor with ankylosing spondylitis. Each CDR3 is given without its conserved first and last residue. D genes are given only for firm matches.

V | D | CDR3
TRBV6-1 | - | ASSRDGLAKNIQY
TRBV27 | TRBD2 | ASSPSEAGATETQY
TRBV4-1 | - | ASSQPAGTVGNTEAF
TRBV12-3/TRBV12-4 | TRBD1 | ASSFNRGNGYT
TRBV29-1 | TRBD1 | SVEAGTGQGYT
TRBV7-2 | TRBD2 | ASSLYTGRESSYEQY
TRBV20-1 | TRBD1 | SARDPDRAGYGYT
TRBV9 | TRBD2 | ASSAGLAYSEQF
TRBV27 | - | ASSAHQSTGELF
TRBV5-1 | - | ASSLVAGATNEKLF
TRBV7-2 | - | ASSLSWGEQY
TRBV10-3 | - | AISEPQETQY
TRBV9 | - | ASSVGDGEGYNEQF
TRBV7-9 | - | ASRFDTDTQY
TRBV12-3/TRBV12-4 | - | ASSEDRYDTEAF
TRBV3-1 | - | ASSQDLTGETYNEQF
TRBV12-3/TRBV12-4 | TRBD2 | ASSLGAGRQF
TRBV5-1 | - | ASSLESWGQETQY
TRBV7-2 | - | ASSFLGEKLF
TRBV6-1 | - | ASREDGNTEAF
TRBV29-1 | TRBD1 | SVERDRGPYGYT
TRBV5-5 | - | ASSLEWDTGELF
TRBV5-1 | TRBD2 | ASSPGLAGGRRTGELF
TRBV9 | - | ASSVALGDPPSGYT
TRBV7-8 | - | ASSVTGGGRDTQY
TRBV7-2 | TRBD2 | ASSLAASGTHNEQF
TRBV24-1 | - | ATRAEGDTQY
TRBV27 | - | ASSLRGGGLIVGTGELF
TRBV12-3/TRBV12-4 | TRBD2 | ASSSGGLGTDTQY
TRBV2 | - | ASSDGHNDIQY
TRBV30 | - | AWSTSYEQY
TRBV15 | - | ATSRPLGLTDTQY
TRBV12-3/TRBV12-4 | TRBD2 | ASSKAGANTGELF
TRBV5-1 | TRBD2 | ASSSPGLAGASYNEQF
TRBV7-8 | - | ASSLESGYEQY
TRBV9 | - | ASSVAGASYGYT
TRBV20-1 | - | SANPGTWETQY
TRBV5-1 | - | ASSRATPNTEAF
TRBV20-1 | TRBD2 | SAMSVSGRGGSYEQY
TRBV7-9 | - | ASTPGGRAREKLF
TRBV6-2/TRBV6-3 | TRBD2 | ASSASGTYNEQF
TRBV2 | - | ASSEPGQGITEAF
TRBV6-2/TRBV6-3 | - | ASSTHKVGRGEQY
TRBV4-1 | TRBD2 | ASSLLAGESDTQY
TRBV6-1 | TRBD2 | ASSEDGGGTDTQY